Listed below are T cell receptor beta chains from one sample, sequenced in a study of vaccination and CD4 T cells after COVID-19. TCRdb recomputed calls from the PCR reads with MiXCR, one row per CDR3 protein. The table shows under 30,000 distinct CDR3 sequences, with about 35% occurring only once. These receptors have no identified antigens. The sequences come from CD4+ T cells from blood, cultured in vitro, collected about 7 months after SARS-CoV-2 vaccination. These receptors were obtained from a human donor who had recovered from COVID-19. The CDR3 runs from the conserved cysteine through the conserved F or W. The order of the fields is CDR3 length, J gene, clone size, D gene, V gene, CDR3 protein, CDR3 DNA. A D gene is named only where the DNA matches it firmly. Not all rows give a size; the values are once, few, many and, for expanded clones, a class.

>12|TRBJ2-1|NA|TRBD2|TRBV6-1
CASSQGGRRQFF
TGTGCCAGCAGCCAGGGCGGGAGGAGGCAATTCTTC
>14|TRBJ2-3|NA|TRBD1|TRBV12-3/TRBV12-4
CASEGALRADTQYF
TGTGCCAGCGAGGGGGCTCTTAGGGCAGATACGCAGTATTTT
>16|TRBJ2-3|NA|TRBD2|TRBV5-4
CASSLAIAGGTDTQYF
TGTGCCAGCAGCTTGGCCATAGCGGGCGGGACAGATACGCAGTATTTT
>17|TRBJ2-7|NA|NA|TRBV28
CASSFSGVSRGFYEQYF
TGTGCCAGCAGTTTCTCTGGGGTTAGTAGGGGGTTCTACGAGCAGTACTTC
>14|TRBJ2-3|NA|TRBD2|TRBV5-1
CASSSTSSPDTQYF
TGCGCCAGCAGCTCGACTAGCAGTCCAGATACGCAGTATTTT
>15|TRBJ2-7|medium-sized|NA|TRBV21-1
CASSGRGGVRREQYF
TGTGCCAGCAGCGGAAGGGGGGGGGTCCGCCGCGAGCAGTACTTC
>19|TRBJ2-1|few|NA|TRBV7-9
CASSLIGLIRLAAYNEQFF
TGTGCCAGCAGCTTAATAGGACTCATAAGATTAGCGGCCTACAATGAGCAGTTCTTC
>14|TRBJ2-5|NA|NA|TRBV27
CASSPYAAKETQYF
TGTGCCAGCAGTCCCTACGCGGCCAAAGAGACCCAGTACTTC
>12|TRBJ1-5|NA|NA|TRBV28
CATQIGNQPQHF
TGTGCCACCCAGATTGGCAATCAGCCCCAGCATTTT
>18|TRBJ2-5|NA|TRBD1|TRBV28
CASSFPGTGDEYQETQYF
TGTGCCAGCAGTTTCCCCGGGACAGGGGACGAGTACCAAGAGACCCAGTACTTC
>15|TRBJ1-6|few|TRBD1|TRBV27
CASSWGPDRESPLHF
TGTGCCAGCAGTTGGGGCCCGGACAGGGAATCACCCCTCCACTTT
>14|TRBJ2-7|NA|NA|TRBV20-1
CPESKPDRTYEQYF
TGCCCTGAAAGTAAACCGGACAGAACCTACGAGCAGTACTTC
>15|TRBJ2-3|NA|TRBD2|TRBV27
CASSSPAGATDTQYF
TGTGCCAGCAGTTCCCCAGCGGGAGCAACAGATACGCAGTATTTT
>14|TRBJ2-7|few|TRBD1|TRBV7-2
CASSLYGTGYEQYF
TGTGCCAGCAGCTTATACGGGACAGGATACGAGCAGTACTTC
>16|TRBJ2-3|few|TRBD2|TRBV7-8
CASSGTSGSETDTQYF
TGTGCCAGCAGCGGGACTAGCGGGAGTGAGACAGATACGCAGTATTTT
>17|TRBJ2-3|NA|TRBD2|TRBV5-5
CASSGGLAGGITDTQYF
TGTGCCAGCAGCGGAGGACTAGCGGGAGGAATCACAGATACGCAGTATTTT
>15|TRBJ2-7|NA|TRBD1|TRBV27
CASSYNRGLTYEQYF
TGTGCCAGCAGTTACAACAGGGGGCTGACCTACGAGCAGTACTTC
>16|TRBJ2-1|few|NA|TRBV7-9
CASSLAGGPFYNEQFF
TGTGCCAGCAGCTTAGCTGGGGGGCCGTTCTACAATGAGCAGTTCTTC
>12|TRBJ1-2|NA|NA|TRBV12-3/TRBV12-4
CASSFSSYGYTF
TGTGCCAGCAGTTTCAGTTCATATGGCTACACCTTC
>14|TRBJ2-1|few|TRBD2|TRBV10-2
CASRLAGGFGEQFF
TGCGCCAGCAGACTAGCGGGAGGATTTGGTGAGCAGTTCTTC
>16|TRBJ2-2|NA|NA|TRBV7-6
CASSLRSDSNTGELFF
TGTGCCAGCAGCTTACGGTCGGACTCGAACACCGGGGAGCTGTTTTTT
>17|TRBJ2-5|few|NA|TRBV6-5
CASSFNVGTLAGETQYF
TGTGCCAGCAGTTTCAACGTGGGAACGCTAGCTGGCGAGACCCAGTACTTC
>14|TRBJ2-7|NA|NA|TRBV6-1
CASSDPRGLYEQYF
TGTGCCAGCAGTGATCCCAGGGGACTCTACGAGCAGTACTTC
>14|TRBJ2-7|NA|TRBD1|TRBV20-1
CSARPRDRFYEQYF
TGCAGTGCAAGACCCCGGGACAGGTTCTACGAGCAGTACTTC
>12|TRBJ2-7|NA|NA|TRBV15
CATSGGLYEQYF
TGTGCCACCAGCGGTGGTCTTTACGAGCAGTACTTC
>14|TRBJ2-1|NA|TRBD1|TRBV10-3
CATAGTGGTGEQFF
TGTGCCACCGCCGGGACAGGGGGCACTGGTGAGCAGTTCTTC
>15|TRBJ2-1|NA|TRBD2|TRBV7-9
CASSLLSGRDNEQFF
TGTGCCAGCAGCTTATTAAGCGGGAGGGACAATGAGCAGTTCTTC
>17|TRBJ1-5|once|TRBD1|TRBV19
CASSTGTGWGLNQPQHF
TGTGCCAGTAGTACCGGGACAGGGTGGGGTCTCAATCAGCCCCAGCATTTT
>14|TRBJ1-1|few|NA|TRBV7-3
CASSLGSSNTEAFF
TGTGCCAGCAGCTTAGGTAGCTCGAACACTGAAGCTTTCTTT
>17|TRBJ1-4|once|TRBD1|TRBV15
CATSRDVGQGDGEKLFF
TGTGCCACCAGCAGAGATGTGGGACAGGGGGACGGTGAAAAACTGTTTTTT
>15|TRBJ2-3|NA|NA|TRBV19
CASSSRDMYTDTQYF
TGTGCCAGTAGTTCCCGGGACATGTACACAGATACGCAGTATTTT
>16|TRBJ2-3|NA|NA|TRBV6-1
CASTHGGPLSSDTQYF
TGTGCCAGCACCCACGGGGGACCACTGAGCTCAGATACGCAGTATTTT
>12|TRBJ1-6|few|NA|TRBV6-1
CASVGVDSPLHF
TGTGCCAGCGTGGGGGTAGATTCACCCCTCCACTTT
>14|TRBJ2-5|few|TRBD1|TRBV5-4
CASSLRTGEETQYF
TGTGCCAGCAGCTTGAGGACAGGGGAAGAGACCCAGTACTTC
>16|TRBJ2-3|few|NA|TRBV7-3
CASSPASALSTDTQYF
TGTGCCAGCAGCCCTGCTAGCGCCCTAAGCACAGATACGCAGTATTTT
>15|TRBJ2-1|NA|TRBD2|TRBV7-7
CASSSGTSRYNEQFF
TGTGCCAGCAGCTCCGGGACTAGTAGGTACAATGAGCAGTTCTTC
>17|TRBJ2-3|few|NA|TRBV21-1
CASSKGRNLEGTDTQYF
TGTGCCAGCAGCAAAGGGAGGAACTTGGAGGGGACAGATACGCAGTATTTT
>15|TRBJ2-3|few|TRBD2|TRBV20-1
CSASGGAGNTDTQYF
TGCAGTGCTAGTGGTGGAGCGGGGAACACAGATACGCAGTATTTT
>14|TRBJ2-7|NA|TRBD2|TRBV12-3/TRBV12-4
CASSRTSGTYEQYF
TGTGCCAGCAGTCGGACTAGCGGGACGTACGAGCAGTACTTC
>14|TRBJ2-7|NA|TRBD1|TRBV29-1
CSVKPGQGTYEQYF
TGCAGCGTCAAACCCGGACAGGGAACCTACGAGCAGTACTTC
>14|TRBJ2-7|NA|NA|TRBV7-2
CASSLGGMSYEQYF
TGTGCCAGCAGCTTGGGCGGTATGAGCTACGAGCAGTACTTC
>16|TRBJ2-5|NA|TRBD1|TRBV7-2
CASSLEHRGYQETQYF
TGTGCCAGCAGCTTAGAACACAGGGGGTACCAAGAGACCCAGTACTTC
>14|TRBJ1-3|NA|NA|TRBV7-2
CASSLGNSGNTIYF
TGTGCCAGCAGCTTAGGAAACTCTGGAAACACCATATATTTT
>14|TRBJ2-7|NA|TRBD2|TRBV20-1
CSAISGRGPYEQYF
TGCAGTGCGATTAGCGGGAGAGGTCCATACGAGCAGTACTTC
>11|TRBJ2-7|few|NA|TRBV20-1
CSAADSYEQYF
TGCAGTGCCGCCGACTCCTACGAGCAGTACTTC
>13|TRBJ2-7|NA|NA|TRBV11-3
CASSPPGGLEQYF
TGTGCCAGCAGCCCGCCAGGGGGGCTCGAGCAGTACTTC
>11|TRBJ2-3|few|NA|TRBV20-1
CSAPGPDTQYF
TGCAGTGCCCCTGGTCCAGATACGCAGTATTTT
>17|TRBJ2-3|few|NA|TRBV20-1
CSARDSHRPFSTDTQYF
TGCAGTGCTAGAGATTCCCACAGGCCTTTTAGCACAGATACGCAGTATTTT
>15|TRBJ1-5|few|TRBD1|TRBV6-2/TRBV6-3
CASSSRTGGMKPQHF
TGTGCCAGCAGTTCGAGGACAGGGGGCATGAAGCCCCAGCATTTT
>18|TRBJ2-6|NA|TRBD1|TRBV19
CASRSQGWGLSGANVLTF
TGTGCCAGTAGATCACAGGGGTGGGGGCTCTCTGGGGCCAACGTCCTGACTTTC
>15|TRBJ2-6|few|TRBD1|TRBV6-4
CANDRQGSGANVLTF
TGTGCCAACGATAGACAGGGCTCTGGGGCCAACGTCCTGACTTTC
>11|TRBJ2-5|NA|NA|TRBV25-1
CASSTGETQYF
TGTGCCAGCAGTACCGGGGAGACCCAGTACTTC
>13|TRBJ1-5|NA|NA|TRBV20-1
CSARVGSNQPQHF
TGCAGTGCTAGAGTAGGTAGCAATCAGCCCCAGCATTTT
>15|TRBJ1-2|medium-sized|NA|TRBV7-2
CASSFRDGTNYGYTF
TGTGCCAGCAGCTTTAGGGACGGCACTAACTATGGCTACACCTTC
>14|TRBJ2-1|few|TRBD2|TRBV20-1
CSALRASGSYEQFF
TGCAGTGCCCTTAGGGCTAGCGGGAGCTATGAGCAGTTCTTC